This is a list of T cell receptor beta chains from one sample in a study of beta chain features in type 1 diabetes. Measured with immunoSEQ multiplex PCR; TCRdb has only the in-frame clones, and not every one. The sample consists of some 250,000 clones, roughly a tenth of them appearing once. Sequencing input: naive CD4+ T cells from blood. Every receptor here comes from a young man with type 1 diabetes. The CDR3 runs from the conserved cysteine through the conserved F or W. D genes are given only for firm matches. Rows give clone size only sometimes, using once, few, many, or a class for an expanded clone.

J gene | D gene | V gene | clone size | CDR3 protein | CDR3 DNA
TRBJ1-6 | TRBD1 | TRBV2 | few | CASRVQGDNSPLHF | TGTGCCAGCAGAGTACAGGGGGACAATTCACCCCTCCACTTT
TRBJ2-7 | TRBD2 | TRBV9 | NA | CASSVAGTSGYEQYF | TGTGCCAGCAGCGTAGCGGGGACTAGCGGGTACGAGCAGTACTTC
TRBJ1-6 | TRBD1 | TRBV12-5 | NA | CASGLGWGQTYSYNSPLHF | TGTGCTAGTGGTTTGGGTTGGGGACAGACCTACTCCTATAATTCACCCCTCCACTTT
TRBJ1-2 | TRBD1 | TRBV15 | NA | CATSRENNRGGGYTF | TGTGCCACCAGCAGAGAGAATAACAGGGGGGGTGGCTACACCTTC
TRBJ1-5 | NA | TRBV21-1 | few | CACTPRLGNQPQHF | TGTGCCTGCACCCCCCGGTTGGGCAATCAGCCCCAGCATTTT
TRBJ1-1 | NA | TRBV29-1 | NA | CSVGGGSGTEAFF | TGCAGCGTTGGTGGGGGGAGTGGCACTGAAGCTTTCTTT
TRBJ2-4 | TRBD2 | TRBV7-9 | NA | CASSLRGEHGNIQYF | TGTGCCAGCAGCTTACGGGGGGAACACGGAAACATTCAGTACTTC
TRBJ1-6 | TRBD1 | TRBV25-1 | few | CASSEYGSGGSSPLHF | TGTGCCAGCAGTGAATATGGGTCAGGGGGTTCTTCACCCCTCCACTTT
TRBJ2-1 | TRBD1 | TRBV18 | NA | CASSLPQGYNEQFF | TGTGCCAGCTCACTTCCACAGGGGTACAATGAGCAGTTCTTC
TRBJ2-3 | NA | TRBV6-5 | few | CASSYSGRGGDTQYF | TGTGCCAGCAGTTACTCCGGAAGGGGGGGAGATACGCAGTATTTT
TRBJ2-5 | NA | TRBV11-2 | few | CASSQSRETQYF | TGTGCCAGCAGCCAAAGCCGGGAGACCCAGTACTTC
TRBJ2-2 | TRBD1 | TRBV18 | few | CASSPRGQLSAGELFF | TGTGCCAGCTCACCGAGGGGACAGTTGAGTGCCGGGGAGCTGTTTTTT
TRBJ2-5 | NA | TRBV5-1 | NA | CASSLQGQETQYF | TGCGCCAGCAGCTTGCAGGGGCAAGAGACCCAGTACTTC
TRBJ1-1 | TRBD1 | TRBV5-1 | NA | CASSRTGENTEAFF | TGCGCCAGCAGTCGGACAGGGGAGAACACTGAAGCTTTCTTT
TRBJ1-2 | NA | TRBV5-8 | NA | CASSPDSPYGYTF | TGTGCCAGCAGCCCGGACAGTCCTTATGGCTACACCTTC
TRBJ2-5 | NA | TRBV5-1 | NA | CASSFRYATQNGETQYF | TGCGCCAGCAGCTTTCGGTACGCCACCCAAAATGGAGAGACCCAGTACTTC
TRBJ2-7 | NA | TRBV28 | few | CASSFIQHSYEQYF | TGTGCCAGCAGTTTTATACAGCACTCCTACGAGCAGTACTTC
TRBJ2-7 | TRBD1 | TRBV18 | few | CASSPGQGIYEQYF | TGTGCCAGCTCACCGGGACAGGGAATATACGAGCAGTACTTC
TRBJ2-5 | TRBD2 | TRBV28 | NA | CASSFPGQGGPQYF | TGTGCCAGCAGTTTCCCCGGGCAGGGAGGGCCCCAGTACTTC
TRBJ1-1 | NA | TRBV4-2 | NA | CASSQDPGEFTEAFF | TGTGCCAGCAGCCAAGATCCGGGGGAGTTCACTGAAGCTTTCTTT
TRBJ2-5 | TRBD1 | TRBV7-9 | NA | CASRYRGEETQYF | TGTGCCAGCAGATACAGGGGTGAGGAGACCCAGTACTTC
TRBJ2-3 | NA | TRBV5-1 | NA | CASSLYTSDTQYF | TGCGCCAGCAGCTTGTACACCTCAGATACGCAGTATTTT
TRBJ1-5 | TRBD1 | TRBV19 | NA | CATVSVGQGNNQPQHF | TGTGCCACCGTTTCGGTGGGACAGGGCAACAATCAGCCCCAGCATTTT